This paragraph reports one T cell receptor beta chain. This entry is derived from a study of sequential checkpoint blockade in melanoma. Specified treatment: randomized to nivolumab then ipilimumab (arm A) or the reverse (arm B). CDR1 is SGHRS, CDR2 YFSETQ, per germline. The CDR3 contains 14 residues. Trimming cost V 5 bases and J 1 base, with 11 bases left between them. This table comes from immunoSEQ multiplex PCR, and its TCRdb copy is limited to in-frame clones, with some not included. The data show tens of thousands of clones, around 26% seen once. The receptor's source is a human donor with melanoma. This rearrangement joins TRBV5-1 to TRBJ2-3, with D unresolved. Sequencing used tumor tissue (inferred from file names), obtained from a patient given nivolumab and ipilimumab in sequence. CDR3 bases: TGCGCCAGCAGTTTCGGTTCGGGCACAGATACGCAGTATTTT. Its protein product is CASSFGSGTDTQYF.